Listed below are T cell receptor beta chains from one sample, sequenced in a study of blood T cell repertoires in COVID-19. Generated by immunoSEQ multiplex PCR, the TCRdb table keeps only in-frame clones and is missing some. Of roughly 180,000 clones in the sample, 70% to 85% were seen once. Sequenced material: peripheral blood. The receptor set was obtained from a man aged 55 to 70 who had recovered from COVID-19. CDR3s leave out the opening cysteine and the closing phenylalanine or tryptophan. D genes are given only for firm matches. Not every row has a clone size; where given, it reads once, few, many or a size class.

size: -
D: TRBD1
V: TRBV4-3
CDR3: ASSHGTGANTGELF

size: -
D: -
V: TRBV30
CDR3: AWKKDSYNSPLH

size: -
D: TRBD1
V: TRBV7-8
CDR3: ASSDRTGGSYEQY

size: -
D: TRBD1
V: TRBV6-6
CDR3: ASSLIGSGGPSNQPQH

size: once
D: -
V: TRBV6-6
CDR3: ASSYQDSYGYT

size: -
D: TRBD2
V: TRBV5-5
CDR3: ASSLVGGGLDTGELF

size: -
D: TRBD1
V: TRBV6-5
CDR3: ASRGQTEAF

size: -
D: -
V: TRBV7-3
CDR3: ASSATVDGYT

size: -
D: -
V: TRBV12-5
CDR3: ASGLPRETQY

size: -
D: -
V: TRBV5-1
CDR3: ASSSDSYGYT

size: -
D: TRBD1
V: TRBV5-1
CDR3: ASSSRGPNYGYT

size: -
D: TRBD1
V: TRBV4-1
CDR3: ASSRGDRGNEQY

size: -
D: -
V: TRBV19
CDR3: ASTGDKNTGELF

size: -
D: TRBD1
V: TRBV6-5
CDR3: ASSHPDRAYGYT

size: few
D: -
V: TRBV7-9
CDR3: ASSFGGQYEAF

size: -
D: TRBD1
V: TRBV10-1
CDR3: ASSEPAVQIQGGGYT

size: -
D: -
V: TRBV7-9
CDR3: ASSQGGLGKLEQF

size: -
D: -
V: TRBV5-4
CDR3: ASSWGDRETQY

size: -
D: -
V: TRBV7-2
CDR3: ASSLLGTEAF

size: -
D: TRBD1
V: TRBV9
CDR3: ASGTGKEYNEQF

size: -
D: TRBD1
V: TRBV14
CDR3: ASSQRQGGTEAF

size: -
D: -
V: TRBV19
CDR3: ASSTRSRPQH

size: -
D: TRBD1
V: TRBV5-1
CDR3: ASSHRGSSGANVLT

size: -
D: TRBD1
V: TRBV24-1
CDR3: ATSDSGTGNTGELF

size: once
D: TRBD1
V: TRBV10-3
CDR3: AISVQGDTEAF

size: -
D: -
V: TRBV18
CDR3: ASSKGQDPSYEQY

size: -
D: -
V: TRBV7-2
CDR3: VSSLGSVSNQPQH

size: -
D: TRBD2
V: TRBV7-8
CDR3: ASSLVAGGDTDTQY

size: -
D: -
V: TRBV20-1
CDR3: AGRAGSPLH

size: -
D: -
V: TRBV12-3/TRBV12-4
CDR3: ASSLDSQTQY

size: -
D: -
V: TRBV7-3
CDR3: ASSLTAGWEQY

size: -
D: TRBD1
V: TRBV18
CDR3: ASSQQGQSRREKLF

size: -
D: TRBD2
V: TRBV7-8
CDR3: ASSPLPGRGTDTQY

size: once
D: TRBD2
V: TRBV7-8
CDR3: ASSPRLAGGRETQY

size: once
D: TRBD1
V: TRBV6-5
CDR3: ASSYSGTGGYEQY

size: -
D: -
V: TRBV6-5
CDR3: ASSQSPGHRDT

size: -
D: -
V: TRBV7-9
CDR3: ASSFLTTDTQY

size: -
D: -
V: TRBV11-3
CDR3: ASSAGQGSFYEQY

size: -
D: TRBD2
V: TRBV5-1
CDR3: ASSLVRGSTDTQY

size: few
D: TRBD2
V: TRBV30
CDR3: AWSYGGVSDIQY

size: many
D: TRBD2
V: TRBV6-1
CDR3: ASSERRLAGFNEQF